These 2 T cell receptor beta chains were sequenced from one sample in a study of T cells after yellow fever vaccination. One entry per CDR3 protein results from TCRdb running MiXCR on the 5' RACE reads. The table has about 350,000 distinct CDR3 sequences, approximately 13% seen once; the top ten hold 2.5% to 3.5%. The specimen was CD4+ T cells sorted from PBMCs, collected 15 days after the yellow fever booster vaccination. Receptors originate from a man between 18 and 29 years old who received the YFV17D yellow fever vaccine.

This chain joins TRBV6-1 and TRBJ1-5; 7 bases map to TRBD1. The CDR3 runs 15 residues. V trimming: 6 bases; J trimming: 5 bases; junction bases outside the gene matches: 10. Germline V CDR1 and CDR2: MNHNS, SASEGT. CDR3 DNA sequence: TGTGCCAGCAGCCCTACAGGGGTTCTCGATCAGCCCCAGCATTTT. Its protein is CASSPTGVLDQPQHF.

The chain couples TRBV3-1 to TRBJ2-5; a weak D match, TRBD1 (5 bases). The CDR3 is 13 amino acids. Per the germline V gene, CDR1 is LGHDT and CDR2 is YNNKEL (reference sequence). Trimming left V 4 bases short and J 6 bases short, with 12 bases between. CDR3 in DNA: TGTGCCAGCAGCCCCAGGGATCTGAAGACCCAGTACTTC. Amino acid sequence: CASSPRDLKTQYF.